This record concerns one TCR beta chain sequence. This sample was taken from a study of CD8+ T cells in alopecia areata. Study in general: Treatment of the treated patients consisted of oral tofacitinib, 5 to 10 mg twice daily.

Germline CDR1 reads SGHAT; CDR2 reads FQNNGV. The ends lost 3 bases at V and 4 bases at J; junction bases unmatched: 4. This CDR3 contains 14 residues. As part of sample collection, lesional scalp punch biopsies and peripheral blood were taken from alopecia areata patients. Isolated RNA was reverse transcribed into cDNA used as the sequencing template. The method was immunoSEQ multiplex PCR; TCRdb's version includes in-frame clones alone and lacks a portion of them. The sample lists 7,000 to 9,500 clones, around 55% occurring once. The source was skin, collected at week 0. The origin of this receptor is a human donor with alopecia areata. The chain is built from TRBV11-2 and TRBJ2-3; 7 nucleotides align to TRBD2. The CDR3: CASSFGAGADTQYF. CDR3 DNA sequence: TGTGCCAGCAGCTTTGGCGCGGGGGCAGATACGCAGTATTTT.